A single sample gave rise to the 13 T cell receptor beta chains below, sequenced in a study of blood T cell repertoires in COVID-19. The table came from immunoSEQ multiplex PCR; TCRdb's copy has only in-frame clones and leaves some out. Of under 100,000 clones listed, 80% to 90% are singletons. The material sequenced was peripheral blood. The receptors were gathered from a man aged 50 to 59 with acute or convalescent COVID-19.

J is TRBJ1-6 and V is TRBV6-1, with 7 nucleotides matching TRBD1. Germline CDR1 MNHNS, CDR2 SASEGT. J lost 7 bases, V lost 2 bases, and 2 bases had no gene match. The CDR3 spans 14 residues. The CDR3 loop reads CASSELGQNSPLHF. The CDR3 nucleotides read TGTGCCAGCAGTGAATTGGGACAGAATTCACCCCTCCACTTT.

The chain employs TRBV19 and TRBJ1-5; D remains unclear. V shed 6 bases and J shed 0 bases, with 12 bases lying between them. In germline, CDR1 is LNHDA, CDR2 SQIVND (reference sequence). The CDR3 contains 15 residues. The CDR3 region is CASSLEAASNQPQHF. The CDR3 region has the DNA TGTGCCAGTAGCCTGGAGGCCGCTAGCAATCAGCCCCAGCATTTT.

This chain joins TRBV7-8 and TRBJ1-2; TRBD1 agrees at 12 bases. J gave up 6 bases and V 5 bases, and 4 bases lay outside the gene matches. The CDR3 spans 14 residues. Germline assignment: CDR1 SGHVS and CDR2 FQNEAQ. CDR3 DNA: TGTGCCAGCAGCAGTGGGACAGGGGGCCATGGCTACACCTTC. Protein: CASSSGTGGHGYTF.

Here the CDR3 reads CASSSLGREGNTGELFF. The CDR3 bases are TGTGCCAGCAGCTCCCTAGGAAGGGAGGGGAACACCGGGGAGCTGTTTTTT. V and J are TRBV7-6 and TRBJ2-2, with TRBD2 identical over 7 bases. This CDR3 is 17 amino acids long. Losses at the gene ends were 4 bases for V and 1 base for J; bases not matched to a gene: 9. Germline V gene lookup returns CDR1 SGHVS and CDR2 FNYEAQ.

The sample holds one count of this clone. CDR3 nucleotides: TGTGCCAGCAGCACCGGGACAGGGCGCGAGCAGTACTTC. Translation gives CASSTGTGREQYF. The chain links TRBV7-3 to TRBJ2-7, with 9 nucleotides matching TRBD1. The V gene end was trimmed by 5 bases and the J gene end by 6 bases; junction bases not matched to a gene: 5. The CDR3 loop spans 13 amino acids. Per the germline V gene, CDR1 is SGHTA and CDR2 is FQGTGA.

The chain couples TRBV5-4 to TRBJ1-2; 7 nucleotides align to TRBD1. The CDR3 is made up of 13 amino acids. Germline V gene data show CDR1 as SGHNT and CDR2 as YYREEE (reference sequence). V was clipped by 4 bases and J by 4 bases; unmatched bases: 4. In DNA form, the CDR3 reads TGTGCCAGCAGCCTGACAGGGTTCTATGGCTACACCTTC. This codes for CASSLTGFYGYTF.

The V and J genes are TRBV9 and TRBJ1-6; TRBD1 might be the D (5 bases). Trimming took off 4 bases at V and 0 bases at J, with 11 bases between the two ends. In germline, CDR1 is SGDLS, CDR2 YYNGEE. The CDR3 runs to 16 residues. As DNA, the CDR3 is TGTGCCAGCAGCCCCCGACAGAGCTCCTATAATTCACCCCTCCACTTT. Residues: CASSPRQSSYNSPLHF.

V usage is TRBV6-5 and J usage is TRBJ2-5, with D tentatively TRBD1 (5 bases). The CDR3 has 14 amino acids. The germline gives CDR1 MNHEY, CDR2 SVGAGI. The V end was cut by 6 bases, the J end by 4 bases, with 15 bases between. The CDR3 reads CASSAGHPGETQYF. The CDR3 DNA sequence: TGTGCCAGCAGCGCCGGACATCCTGGAGAGACCCAGTACTTC.

This clone showed up just once. This chain uses TRBV12-2 with TRBJ1-6. TRBV12-2 corresponds to a pseudogene. The CDR3 covers 17 residues. The CDR3, as DNA: TGTGCAAGTCGCTGGAGGGTGGTGAGCTCCTATAATTCACCCCTCCACTTT. Protein sequence: CASRWRVVSSYNSPLHF.

The chain joins TRBV3-1 (or the pseudogene TRBV3-2) to TRBJ2-3; 8 positions agree with TRBD2. This CDR3 contains 12 residues. With V trimmed by 8 bases and J by 4 bases, 2 bases remained unmatched. CDR1 is LGHDT and CDR2 is YNNKEL in the germline V gene (reference sequence). The CDR3 spells CASRGGADTQYF. DNA of the CDR3: TGTGCCAGCCGGGGGGGCGCAGATACGCAGTATTTT.

This clone was detected only once. In DNA form, the CDR3 reads TGTGCCAGCAGCTTGTGGGGAGTTGGGGCTTTCTTT. This translates into CASSLWGVGAFF. The chain couples TRBV5-8 to TRBJ1-1; D gene unclear. The CDR3 runs to 12 residues. With 1 base removed from V and 11 bases from J, the gap between germline ends came to 12 bases. The germline V gene encodes CDR1 SGHTS and CDR2 YDEGEE.

V and J are TRBV7-9 and TRBJ2-5; D not certain. The V end lost 3 bases, the J end lost 2 bases, and 13 bases lay between the germline ends. Germline-derived CDR1 and CDR2 are SEHNR and FQNEAQ (reference sequence). This CDR3 spans 15 amino acids. CDR3 nucleotides: TGTGCCAGCAGCTTCTGGTTTTCGGGTCAAGAGACCCAGTACTTC. Its protein is CASSFWFSGQETQYF.

The rearrangement uses TRBV15 and TRBJ1-2; 11 positions agree with TRBD1. V lost 0 bases to trimming and J lost 6 bases; unmatched junction nucleotides: 9. From germline, CDR1 is LNHNV and CDR2 YYDKDF (reference sequence). The CDR3 runs 17 residues. CDR3 coding DNA: TGTGCCACCAGCAGAGATGGGACAGGGGGTATTTGGGATGGCTACACCTTC. It translates to CATSRDGTGGIWDGYTF.